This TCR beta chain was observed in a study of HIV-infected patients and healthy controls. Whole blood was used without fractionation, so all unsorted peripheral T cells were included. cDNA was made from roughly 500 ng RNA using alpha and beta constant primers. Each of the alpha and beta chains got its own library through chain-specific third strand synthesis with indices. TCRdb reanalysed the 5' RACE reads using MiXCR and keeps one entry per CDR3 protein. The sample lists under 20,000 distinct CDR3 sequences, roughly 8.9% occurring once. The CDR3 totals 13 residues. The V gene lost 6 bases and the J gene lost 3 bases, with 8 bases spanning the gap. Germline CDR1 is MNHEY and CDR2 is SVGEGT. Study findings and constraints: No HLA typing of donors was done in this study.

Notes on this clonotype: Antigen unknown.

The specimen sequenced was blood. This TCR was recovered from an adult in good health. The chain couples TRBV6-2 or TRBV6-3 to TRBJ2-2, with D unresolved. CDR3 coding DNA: TGTGCCAGCAGCCTTAGGTACACCGGGGAGCTGTTTTTT. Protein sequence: CASSLRYTGELFF.